The present entry profiles one T cell receptor (beta chain) with its context. The source of the sample is a study of blood T cell repertoires in COVID-19. Study in general: Donors in the United States, Italy and Spain gave samples during acute or convalescent COVID-19.

The CDR3 has 15 amino acids. The V gene's germline CDR1 is SSHAT and CDR2 FNYEAQ (reference sequence). Trimming left V 1 base short and J 0 bases short, with 10 bases between. In the authors' methods: From reference gene primer amplification, estimates of nucleated cell counts were derived. Repertoires were generated with immunoSEQ multiplex PCR, while TCRdb's copy carries only in-frame clones and drops some. The V and J calls and clone size are taken from that table; D and trimming were inferred from the DNA. The sample gives 200,000 to 250,000 clones, approximately 80% of which show up once; around 2% is in the top ten.

The sequencing input was peripheral blood. The chain combines TRBV7-7 with TRBJ2-7; D is ambiguous. The sequence derives from a young man who had recovered from COVID-19. The CDR3 sequence: CASSLGQDSSYEQYF. The CDR3 DNA reads as TGTGCCAGCAGCTTAGGGCAGGATAGCTCCTACGAGCAGTACTTC.